Below are 17 T cell receptor beta chains sequenced from a single sample in a study of cytomegalovirus exposure and HLA in healthy donors. The repertoire was sequenced with immunoSEQ multiplex PCR; TCRdb's copy has only in-frame clones and lacks some. The sample carries 200,000 or so clones, 75% to 90% recorded once. The specimen was PBMCs. The receptor set was obtained from a man aged 18 to 30 in good health and CMV-seropositive.

CDR3: CASSLRYTVQGIETKNIQYF. CDR3 nucleotide sequence: TGTGCCAGCAGTTTAAGGTATACAGTGCAGGGGATCGAGACCAAAAACATTCAGTACTTC. The rearrangement links TRBV27 to TRBJ2-4; tentatively, D is TRBD1 (6 bases). This CDR3 comprises 20 residues. From germline, CDR1 is MNHEY and CDR2 SMNVEV (reference sequence). The ends were cut back, 2 bases at V and 2 bases at J, with 25 bases in the middle.

On this clone itself: The sample contains more than one DNA sequence encoding this CDR3. This rearrangement joins TRBV5-1 to TRBJ2-2; TRBD2 agrees at 7 bases. Trimming took 4 bases from V and 2 from J; bases not matched to a gene: 8. Germline lookup yields CDR1 SGHRS and CDR2 YFSETQ. The CDR3 is 16 residues long. CDR3 sequence (DNA): TGCGCCAGCAGCCCGAGATTAGCGGGTAACACCGGGGAGCTGTTTTTT. This encodes CASSPRLAGNTGELFF. The whole variable domain, filled in from reference TRBV5-1 and TRBJ2-2, reads KAGVTQTPRYLIKTRGQQVTLSCSPISGHRSVSWYQQTPGQGLQFLFEYFSETQRNKGNFPGRFSGRQFSNSRSEMNVSTLELGDSALYLCASSPRLAGNTGELFFGEGSRLTVL.

The J gene is TRBJ2-3, the V gene TRBV14; 8 bases agree with TRBD2. The germline V gene encodes CDR1 SGHDN and CDR2 FVKESK. Trimming cost V 0 bases and J 1 base; bases outside gene matches: 6. The CDR3 covers 17 residues. The CDR3 sequence: CASSQDRGGGGTDTQYF. For the CDR3, the DNA is TGTGCCAGCAGCCAAGATCGGGGGGGCGGAGGCACAGATACGCAGTATTTT.

The chain links TRBV28 to TRBJ1-4, with D possibly matching TRBD1 (6 bases). In germline, CDR1 is MDHEN, CDR2 SYDVKM. This CDR3 contains 13 residues. V lost 5 bases and J 15 bases, leaving 19 bases between the germline ends. CDR3 region: CASSPPLQGRVFF. CDR3 sequence (DNA): TGTGCCAGCAGTCCCCCTTTACAGGGAAGGGTGTTTTTT.

This clone was recorded a few times. V gene TRBV29-1 combines with J gene TRBJ2-1; a possible D gene is TRBD1 (5 bases). The germline V gene has CDR1 SQVTM and CDR2 ANQGSEA. The CDR3 runs to 15 residues. V was pared by 0 bases and J by 7 bases, with 16 bases between. CDR3 coding DNA: TGCAGCGTTGAAGATACCCTACTGGGGCCTAATGAGCAGTTCTTC. Translating it yields CSVEDTLLGPNEQFF.

The chain has TRBV9 and TRBJ1-2; D unresolved. Trimming pared 2 bases from V and 3 bases from J, leaving 8 bases between. Germline-derived CDR1 and CDR2 are SGDLS and YYNGEE. The CDR3 consists of 13 residues. The CDR3 DNA reads TGTGCCAGCAGCGTTGACGGAGACTATGGCTACACCTTC. Amino acids: CASSVDGDYGYTF.

This sequence joins TRBV27 and TRBJ1-2; 8 nucleotides agree with TRBD1. Trimming took 5 bases from V and 6 from J; bases not matched to a gene: 23. In germline, CDR1 is MNHEY, CDR2 SMNVEV (reference sequence). CDR3 length: 19 residues. CDR3 protein: CASSAYPPGQAAPVNGYTF. CDR3 nucleotide sequence: TGTGCCAGCAGTGCCTATCCTCCGGGACAGGCGGCCCCGGTAAATGGCTACACCTTC.

J is TRBJ2-7 and V is TRBV6-1, with 9 bases lining up with TRBD2. With V trimmed by 2 bases and J by 2 bases, 4 bases remained unmatched. CDR1 MNHNS and CDR2 SASEGT come from the germline V gene. The CDR3 length is 15 residues. CDR3 nucleotides: TGTGCCAGCAGTGAATCCCCTAGCGGGACCTACGAGCAGTACTTC. It translates to CASSESPSGTYEQYF.

This chain uses TRBV6-5 with TRBJ2-1, with D perhaps matching TRBD2 (5 bases). Germline CDR1 is MNHEY and CDR2 is SVGAGI. The CDR3 is 15 amino acids. V lost 6 bases, J lost 4 bases, and 16 bases lay in between. The CDR3, as DNA: TGTGCCAGCAGCTCTGCAGTGGACTTATACAATGAGCAGTTCTTC. As protein: CASSSAVDLYNEQFF.

The chain is built from TRBV6-6 and TRBJ1-1, with D perhaps TRBD1 (6 bases). The CDR3 runs 15 residues. V was trimmed by 6 bases and J by 6 bases, leaving 20 bases between them. Germline CDR1 MNHNY, CDR2 SVGAGI (reference sequence). CDR3 coding DNA: TGTGCCAGCAGCCTACGAGGGGGAGGGACGGCTGAAGCTTTCTTT. Encoded protein: CASSLRGGGTAEAFF.

The V call is TRBV6-6, the J call TRBJ2-7; 13 bases fit TRBD2. The germline V gene encodes CDR1 MNHNY and CDR2 SVGAGI (reference sequence). The CDR3 extends over 14 amino acids. Germline trimming cut 5 bases from V and 5 bases from J; bases unmatched to any gene: 3. CDR3 region: CASSRLAGGHEQYF. The DNA for the CDR3 is TGTGCCAGCAGTCGACTAGCGGGAGGCCACGAGCAGTACTTC.

The J gene is TRBJ2-2, the V gene TRBV7-8; possible D gene TRBD1, 5 bases. V shed 3 bases and J shed 2 bases, with 7 bases lying between them. The germline V gene encodes CDR1 SGHVS and CDR2 FQNEAQ. The CDR3 spans 14 residues. For the CDR3, the DNA is TGTGCCAGCAGCTTCAGGGAAAACACCGGGGAGCTGTTTTTT. Protein sequence: CASSFRENTGELFF. The full variable domain, in which reference TRBV7-8 and TRBJ2-2 provide the parts outside the CDR3, is GAGVSQSPRYKVAKRGQDVALRCDPISGHVSLFWYQQALGQGPEFLTYFQNEAQLDKSGLPSDRFFAERPEGSVSTLKIQRTQQEDSAVYLCASSFRENTGELFFGEGSRLTVL.

The CDR3 DNA reads TGTGCCAGCAGCTCTCGGGACAGGGCTAACACTGAAGCTTTCTTT. It specifies CASSSRDRANTEAFF. The chain is built from TRBV21-1 and TRBJ1-1; TRBD1, the table's D call, lacks a check against the DNA. TRBV21-1 is a pseudogene segment. The CDR3 runs to 15 residues.

The chain has TRBV5-1 and TRBJ2-1, with TRBD2 matching over 8 bases. The CDR3 spans 16 residues. Per the germline V gene, CDR1 is SGHRS and CDR2 is YFSETQ. V dropped 4 bases and J dropped 5; count of bases not matched to a gene: 11. CDR3 in DNA: TGCGCCAGCAGCCTTCCGGGGGCGGGAGGTAACAATGAGCAGTTCTTC. Protein sequence: CASSLPGAGGNNEQFF. The whole variable domain, remainder taken from reference TRBV5-1 and TRBJ2-1, is KAGVTQTPRYLIKTRGQQVTLSCSPISGHRSVSWYQQTPGQGLQFLFEYFSETQRNKGNFPGRFSGRQFSNSRSEMNVSTLELGDSALYLCASSLPGAGGNNEQFFGPGTRLTVL.

V gene TRBV27 combines with J gene TRBJ1-1; D is uncertain. The CDR3 is 12 amino acids. Germline V CDR1 and CDR2: MNHEY, SMNVEV (reference sequence). Deletions cut 5 bases from V and 5 bases from J, with 9 bases between. In DNA, the CDR3 is TGTGCCAGCAGTATGCGGGGAACTGAAGCTTTCTTT. Amino acid sequence: CASSMRGTEAFF.

J is TRBJ2-1 and V is TRBV18; 9 nucleotides match TRBD2. J was trimmed by 2 bases and V by 1 base; bases with no gene match: 6. This CDR3 comprises 17 residues. The germline gives CDR1 KGHSH, CDR2 LQKENI. In DNA, the CDR3 is TGTGCCAGCTCACCACTAGGGGTAGCGGGAGCCTACAATGAGCAGTTCTTC. Its translation: CASSPLGVAGAYNEQFF. The complete variable domain, with remaining parts taken from reference TRBV18 and TRBJ2-1, reads NAGVMQNPRHLVRRRGQEARLRCSPMKGHSHVYWYRQLPEEGLKFMVYLQKENIIDESGMPKERFSAEFPKEGPSILRIQQVVRGDSAAYFCASSPLGVAGAYNEQFFGPGTRLTVL.

The V and J genes are TRBV6-1 and TRBJ1-5, with D unresolved. Deletions cut 3 bases from V and 0 bases from J, with 15 bases between. CDR3 length equals 17 residues. Germline CDR1 MNHNS, CDR2 SASEGT. The CDR3 reads CASSETRAQHSNQPQHF. CDR3 nucleotide sequence: TGTGCCAGCAGTGAGACTAGGGCCCAACATAGCAATCAGCCCCAGCATTTT.